These 29 T cell receptor beta chains came from one sample sequenced in a study of T cells after yellow fever vaccination (dated by TCRdb to the late 2010s). The intended sense of this specimen's treatment or condition label: live attenuated yellow fever vaccine strain. Library preparation was by 5' RACE. Sequencing instrument: Illumina HiSeq 2500. Clones were called with MiXCR by TCRdb after fastp trimmed the public reads at Q25, and only in-frame beta chains were retained. Every entry covers one CDR3 protein and lists the most common genes and DNA from its rows. The sample includes under 300,000 distinct CDR3 sequences, with over 10% observed a single time. The ten largest clones add up to 0.5% to 0.6% of the sample. The specimen comprised CD4+ T cells sorted from PBMCs, sampled 45 days after the yellow fever booster vaccination. The receptors originated from a man younger than 40 who received the YFV17D yellow fever vaccine.

The rearrangement joins TRBV11-2 to TRBJ1-4, with D perhaps matching TRBD1 (6 bases). Germline V CDR1 and CDR2: SGHAT, FQNNGV. The V gene lost 3 bases and the J gene lost 5 bases, with 16 bases spanning the gap. The CDR3 spans 16 residues. The CDR3 nucleotides read TGTGCCAGCAGCTTCCTATTACAGGGACTAAATGAAAAACTGTTTTTT. Its protein product is CASSFLLQGLNEKLFF.

This clonotype appeared many times. J is TRBJ2-7 and V is TRBV10-2, with 11 bases that match TRBD2. The CDR3 covers 16 residues. The V gene's germline CDR1 is WSHSY and CDR2 SAAADI. The V segment lost 7 bases and the J segment 0 bases; nucleotides outside the gene matches: 8. The DNA of the CDR3 is TGCGCCAGCATGGGCGGGACTAGCGGAATCTCCTACGAGCAGTACTTC. Translated, it gives CASMGGTSGISYEQYF.

V usage is TRBV6-2 or TRBV6-3 and J usage is TRBJ2-7; D call uncertain. The CDR3 runs to 11 residues. The germline V gene has CDR1 MNHEY and CDR2 SVGEGT. V was pared by 6 bases and J by 8 bases, with 11 bases between. The CDR3 here is CASRDGIQQYF. The CDR3 bases are TGTGCCAGCAGAGACGGAATTCAGCAGTACTTC.

This clonotype came up a few times. The chain joins TRBV5-4 to TRBJ2-7; TRBD2 matches at 7 bases. Per germline, CDR1 SGHNT and CDR2 YYREEE (reference sequence). J gave up 4 bases and V 9 bases, and 13 bases lay outside the gene matches. This CDR3 region has 14 residues. The CDR3 nucleotides are TGTGCCACCAACGACGGGGGGAGATCTTACGAGCAGTACTTC. Protein: CATNDGGRSYEQYF.

This clonotype was seen more than once but under ten times. CDR3 in DNA: TGCGCCAGCAGCTTGGAGGGGGTGGCGAACACCGGGGAGCTGTTTTTT. Residues: CASSLEGVANTGELFF. J is TRBJ2-2 and V is TRBV5-1, with a weak D call TRBD1 (6 bases). Germline CDR1 reads SGHRS; CDR2 reads YFSETQ. CDR3 length: 16 amino acids. The V and J ends lost 0 bases and 0 bases respectively, with 9 bases between them. The full variable domain, in which reference TRBV5-1 and TRBJ2-2 provide the parts outside the CDR3, is KAGVTQTPRYLIKTRGQQVTLSCSPISGHRSVSWYQQTPGQGLQFLFEYFSETQRNKGNFPGRFSGRQFSNSRSEMNVSTLELGDSALYLCASSLEGVANTGELFFGEGSRLTVL.

This clonotype came up a few times. The chain links TRBV10-3 to TRBJ2-7, with D possibly being TRBD2 (6 bases). The germline V gene has CDR1 ENHRY and CDR2 SYGVKD. The V end lost 7 bases, the J end lost 6 bases, and 13 bases lay between the germline ends. This CDR3 spans 12 amino acids. The CDR3 coding sequence is TGTGCCATCAAAGGTGAGGAGGGCGAGCAGTACTTC. Translating it yields CAIKGEEGEQYF.

The chain carries TRBV6-5 and TRBJ1-5; TRBD1 aligns across 8 bases. The germline gives CDR1 MNHEY, CDR2 SVGAGI. The CDR3 has 14 residues. Trimming removed 6 bases from V and 4 bases from J; junction bases left unmatched: 5. The CDR3 spells CASRGQGRNQPQHF. The CDR3 coding sequence is TGTGCCAGCAGAGGACAGGGTCGAAATCAGCCCCAGCATTTT.

This clonotype has only a few counts. The chain's CDR3 is CASSLDKGDNEQFF. The CDR3 DNA is TGCGCCAGCAGCTTGGATAAAGGCGACAATGAGCAGTTCTTC. The chain carries TRBV5-1 and TRBJ2-1, with no clear D. The V end was cut by 0 bases, the J end by 5 bases, with 9 bases between. The CDR3 runs to 14 residues. The germline gives CDR1 SGHRS, CDR2 YFSETQ.

The chain joins TRBV4-3 to TRBJ2-1, with TRBD2 matching 9 bases. Germline trimming cut 0 bases from V and 12 bases from J; bases unmatched to any gene: 12. The CDR3 is 16 residues long. Germline loops: CDR1 LGHNA, CDR2 YSLEER. The CDR3 DNA is TGCGCCAGCAGCCAAGATGGGGCGGGAGGGCCATTGCGGCAGTTCTTC. Amino acids: CASSQDGAGGPLRQFF.

This clonotype was observed many times. The chain has TRBV5-1 and TRBJ2-3; D is uncertain. CDR1 and CDR2 from the germline V gene are SGHRS and YFSETQ. CDR3 length equals 15 residues. Trimming took off 0 bases at V and 0 bases at J, with 8 bases between the two ends. The CDR3 loop reads CASSLDGMSTDTQYF. The CDR3 coding sequence is TGCGCCAGCAGCTTGGACGGTATGAGCACAGATACGCAGTATTTT. The variable domain in full, completed from reference TRBV5-1 and TRBJ2-3, reads KAGVTQTPRYLIKTRGQQVTLSCSPISGHRSVSWYQQTPGQGLQFLFEYFSETQRNKGNFPGRFSGRQFSNSRSEMNVSTLELGDSALYLCASSLDGMSTDTQYFGPGTRLTVL.

This clonotype was recorded many times. The chain joins TRBV12-3 or TRBV12-4 to TRBJ1-5; unclear D gene. The CDR3 has 14 amino acids. V dropped 1 base and J dropped 0 bases, with 4 bases sitting between them. CDR3 sequence: CASSLGGSNQPQHF. The CDR3 DNA reads TGTGCCAGCAGTTTAGGGGGTAGCAATCAGCCCCAGCATTTT.

This clonotype was observed a few times. The CDR3 nucleotides are TGCAGTGCTAGAGATCGCGTCTTAAACACCATATATTTT. This sequence encodes CSARDRVLNTIYF. The rearrangement uses TRBV20-1 and TRBJ1-3, with unresolved D. Germline V gives CDR1 DFQATT, CDR2 SNEGSKA (reference sequence). The ends were cut back, 0 bases at V and 6 bases at J, with 9 bases in the middle. This CDR3 contains 13 residues.

The chain recombines TRBV7-2 with TRBJ2-1, with TRBD1 matching 8 bases. CDR3 length: 15 residues. Looked up from germline, CDR1 is SGHTA and CDR2 is FQGNSA. Unmatched junction bases numbered 14, after V lost 5 bases and J lost 11 bases. CDR3 nucleotides: TGTGCCAGCAGCGGACAGGGTTTGGAGGGAGTCAAGCAGTTCTTC. Translating it yields CASSGQGLEGVKQFF.

In its sample, this clonotype was seen a few times. The V gene is TRBV20-1, the J gene TRBJ2-7; D is perhaps TRBD2 (6 bases). The V end was cut by 6 bases, the J end by 1 base, with 16 bases between. There are 14 residues in the CDR3. Germline V gene sequence: CDR1 DFQATT, CDR2 SNEGSKA (reference sequence). The CDR3 DNA reads TGCAGTGCCACCCGCCAAGGGACTTCCTACGAGCAGTACTTC. It specifies CSATRQGTSYEQYF.

V is TRBV20-1 and J is TRBJ2-3; TRBD2 agrees at 11 bases. The CDR3 is made up of 17 amino acids. Germline CDR1 is DFQATT and CDR2 is SNEGSKA (reference sequence). J lost 0 bases, V lost 6 bases, and 11 bases had no gene match. Written as DNA, the CDR3 is TGCAGTGCGACTCCACTGACTAGCGGGGAGAGCACAGATACGCAGTATTTT. Its protein is CSATPLTSGESTDTQYF.

This chain joins TRBV11-2 and TRBJ1-3; D is perhaps TRBD1 (6 bases). Per germline, CDR1 SGHAT and CDR2 FQNNGV. The CDR3 is 18 residues long. The V end was cut by 0 bases, the J end by 4 bases, with 19 bases between. The CDR3 protein is CASSLEGTRGVVGNTIYF. For the CDR3, the DNA is TGTGCCAGCAGCTTAGAAGGGACTAGGGGGGTTGTCGGAAACACCATATATTTT.

This chain links TRBV5-6 with TRBJ2-1; no clear D gene. Germline CDR1 SGHDT, CDR2 YYEEEE. This CDR3 has 11 amino acids. With 1 base removed from V and 10 bases from J, the gap between germline ends came to 6 bases. CDR3 loop: CASSLSLEQFF. The CDR3, as DNA: TGTGCCAGCAGCTTGTCTCTGGAGCAGTTCTTC.

The chain joins TRBV6-2 or TRBV6-3 to TRBJ1-1; TRBD1 is a possible D gene (6 bases). The V end lost 8 bases, the J end lost 8 bases, and 15 bases lay between the germline ends. The germline CDR1 and CDR2 sequences are MNHEY and SVGEGT. CDR3 length equals 12 residues. The CDR3 region is CASAGGQSEAFF. DNA for the CDR3: TGTGCCAGCGCCGGGGGGCAATCCGAAGCTTTCTTT.

This clonotype was seen more than once but under ten times. This chain links TRBV18 with TRBJ2-3; TRBD2 might be the D (5 bases). V was cut by 2 bases and J by 0 bases, with 21 bases left in between. CDR1 and CDR2 from the germline V gene are KGHSH and LQKENI. The CDR3 is 19 residues long. The CDR3 protein is CASSPTTRVVGRSTDTQYF. The CDR3, as DNA: TGTGCCAGCTCACCAACGACGCGGGTGGTGGGGAGAAGCACAGATACGCAGTATTTT.

V usage is TRBV6-1 and J usage is TRBJ1-2; D is unresolved. The ends were cut back, 6 bases at V and 0 bases at J, with 2 bases in the middle. CDR1 MNHNS and CDR2 SASEGT come from the germline V gene. This CDR3 comprises 11 residues. The CDR3 sequence: CASRTNYGYTF. DNA of the CDR3: TGTGCCAGCAGGACTAACTATGGCTACACCTTC.

The rearrangement joins TRBV2 to TRBJ1-6; D not certain. CDR1 is SNHLY, CDR2 FYNNEI, per germline. Trimming took 6 bases from V and 0 from J, leaving 6 bases between them. The CDR3 totals 14 residues. CDR3 DNA sequence: TGTGCCAGCAGGCCCAGCTCCTATAATTCACCCCTCCACTTT. Residues: CASRPSSYNSPLHF.

This clonotype was counted only a few times. The V and J genes are TRBV11-1 and TRBJ2-7; 14 positions agree with TRBD2. CDR1 is SGHAT and CDR2 is FQDESV in the germline V gene (reference sequence). Losses at the gene ends were 5 bases for V and 7 bases for J; bases not matched to a gene: 7. This CDR3 contains 15 residues. CDR3 sequence: CASSPPGLAGDEQYF. The CDR3, as DNA: TGTGCCAGCAGCCCGCCGGGACTAGCGGGAGATGAGCAGTACTTC.

The chain joins TRBV10-2 to TRBJ2-6, with D perhaps given as TRBD1 or TRBD2 (5 bases each). Looked up from germline, CDR1 is WSHSY and CDR2 is SAAADI. V lost 8 bases and J lost 0, with 8 bases in between. CDR3 length: 14 amino acids. The CDR3 is CASAGSSGANVLTF. CDR3 sequence (DNA): TGCGCCAGCGCAGGGAGCTCTGGGGCCAACGTCCTGACTTTC.

This clonotype was seen more than once but under ten times. The rearrangement joins TRBV4-2 to TRBJ2-3; 12 bases are a match to TRBD2. The ends lost 3 bases at V and 3 bases at J; junction bases unmatched: 4. The CDR3 loop spans 16 amino acids. CDR1 is LGHNA and CDR2 is YNFKEQ in the germline V gene. CDR3 sequence reads: CASSQLAGGQTDTQYF. CDR3 in DNA: TGTGCCAGCAGCCAGCTAGCGGGAGGGCAGACAGATACGCAGTATTTT.

In its sample, this clonotype was seen a few times. The chain links TRBV28 to TRBJ2-7; no clear D. The CDR3 has 12 amino acids. Trimming removed 5 bases from V and 2 bases from J, with 7 bases in between. Per germline, CDR1 MDHEN and CDR2 SYDVKM. As DNA, the CDR3 is TGTGCCAGCAGTCTAATAACCTACGAGCAGTACTTC. Translating gives CASSLITYEQYF.

This clonotype was detected only a few times. The V call is TRBV7-2, the J call TRBJ2-7; D not certain. CDR3 length equals 16 residues. Germline CDR1 is SGHTA and CDR2 is FQGNSA. V was clipped by 0 bases and J by 6 bases, with 18 bases between them. The CDR3 region has the DNA TGTGCCAGCAGCTTAGCGCGTGCGAGAAAGGGCCGCGAGCAGTACTTC. Its translation is CASSLARARKGREQYF.

The chain uses TRBV5-1 and TRBJ2-7; no clear D. V was pared by 4 bases and J by 7 bases, with 21 bases between. In germline, CDR1 is SGHRS, CDR2 YFSETQ. The CDR3 contains 15 residues. CDR3 sequence reads: CASSEDGRPSREQYF. The CDR3 DNA is TGCGCCAGCAGCGAAGACGGCAGGCCCTCGCGGGAGCAGTACTTC.

The J gene is TRBJ2-3, the V gene TRBV7-9, with D perhaps assigned TRBD1 or TRBD2 (5 bases each). This CDR3 region has 15 residues. Trimming cost V 3 bases and J 5 bases, with 15 bases left between them. The V gene's germline CDR1 is SEHNR and CDR2 FQNEAQ (reference sequence). In nucleotides, the CDR3 is TGTGCCAGCAGCTTGGACTCGGGGCAAAGAGATACGCAGTATTTT. It specifies CASSLDSGQRDTQYF.

This clonotype was seen ten or more times. The J gene is TRBJ2-1, the V gene TRBV5-1, with D hard to call. Trimming shortened V by 2 bases and J by 4 bases, and 7 bases separated the two germline ends. CDR1 and CDR2 from the germline V gene are SGHRS and YFSETQ. The CDR3 length is 13 residues. CDR3 in DNA: TGCGCCAGCAGCTTTTGGGATTACAATGAGCAGTTCTTC. It encodes CASSFWDYNEQFF.